Shown below are 23 T cell receptor beta chains from a single sample sequenced in a study of regulatory dendritic cells for organ transplantation. What these receptors recognize is not known. Sorted subsets were CFSE-labeled and cultured approximately 5 days with allogeneic dendritic cells. The method was immunoSEQ multiplex PCR; TCRdb's version includes in-frame clones alone and lacks a portion of them. Here the sample spans approximately 22,000 clones, 70% to 90% being singletons. The specimen sequenced was naive CD4+ T cells from blood cultured with regulatory dendritic cells. Subset reported: CD45RA+ naive T cells. The receptors originated from a human donor in good health.

The V call is TRBV5-4, the J call TRBJ1-1, with D unclear. The germline V gene has CDR1 SGHNT and CDR2 YYREEE (reference sequence). Deletions cut 5 bases from V and 5 bases from J, with 19 bases between. The CDR3 is 15 residues long. The CDR3 is CASSSSTLGRTEAFF. The CDR3 region has the DNA TGTGCCAGCAGTTCTTCAACACTAGGACGAACTGAAGCTTTCTTT.

The rearrangement uses TRBV19 and TRBJ2-5; D tentatively fits TRBD1 or TRBD2 (5 bases each). CDR3 size: 11 residues. The V and J ends lost 8 bases and 6 bases respectively, with 10 bases between them. Germline V lookup: CDR1 LNHDA, CDR2 SQIVND (reference sequence). CDR3 DNA sequence: TGTGCCAGTGAGGTGGGACAGACCCAGTACTTC. It is translated as CASEVGQTQYF.

The rearrangement uses TRBV9 and TRBJ2-3; possibly TRBD1 for D (6 bases). The CDR3 is 15 residues long. The V and J ends lost 4 bases and 0 bases respectively, with 12 bases between them. Germline CDR1 reads SGDLS; CDR2 reads YYNGEE. CDR3: CASSLGTLSTDTQYF. The CDR3 bases are TGTGCCAGCAGCCTCGGGACACTGAGCACAGATACGCAGTATTTT.

This chain joins TRBV5-8 and TRBJ2-3; 11 bases match TRBD2. This CDR3 has 17 amino acids. V lost 2 bases and J lost 0; bases outside the gene matches: 5. The germline V gene encodes CDR1 SGHTS and CDR2 YDEGEE. CDR3 amino acids: CASSLAGTSGSTDTQYF. The CDR3 region has the DNA TGTGCCAGCAGCTTAGCCGGGACTAGCGGTAGCACAGATACGCAGTATTTT.

The CDR3 loop is CASSPQNVNTEAFF. The CDR3 DNA reads as TGTGCCAGCAGCCCCCAAAATGTTAACACTGAAGCTTTCTTT. V is TRBV2 and J is TRBJ1-1; D is unclear. The CDR3 length is 14 residues. The germline gives CDR1 SNHLY, CDR2 FYNNEI. Trimming cost V 6 bases and J 2 bases, with 13 bases left between them.

The V call is TRBV27, the J call TRBJ1-1; weak D call: TRBD1 (6 bases). The CDR3 is made up of 11 amino acids. The germline V and J ends were trimmed by 6 bases and 7 bases, with 9 bases remaining between them. Germline V lookup: CDR1 MNHEY, CDR2 SMNVEV (reference sequence). The CDR3 bases are TGTGCCAGCAGGGACAGATTTGAAGCTTTCTTT. Translating gives CASRDRFEAFF.

This sequence joins TRBV30 and TRBJ1-1; D is possibly TRBD1 (5 bases). This CDR3 is 13 amino acids long. Germline V gene data show CDR1 as GTSNPN and CDR2 as SVGIG (reference sequence). V was trimmed by 0 bases and J by 0 bases, leaving 5 bases between them. CDR3 sequence: CAWSVQVNTEAFF. The CDR3 DNA reads as TGTGCCTGGAGTGTACAGGTGAACACTGAAGCTTTCTTT.

The genes are TRBV14 and TRBJ2-7, with 7 positions matching TRBD2. V shed 5 bases and J 0 bases; nucleotides not matched to a gene: 16. Germline CDR1 reads SGHDN; CDR2 reads FVKESK. There are 18 residues in the CDR3. The CDR3 sequence: CASSKARKTSEYSYEQYF. The CDR3 DNA reads as TGTGCCAGCAGCAAGGCCAGAAAAACTAGCGAATACTCCTACGAGCAGTACTTC.

The chain couples TRBV14 to TRBJ2-7; TRBD1 might be the D (5 bases). Germline lookup yields CDR1 SGHDN and CDR2 FVKESK. V lost 2 bases, J lost 6 bases, and 17 bases lay in between. This CDR3 region has 15 residues. DNA for the CDR3: TGTGCCAGCAGCCAATTTTCTGCAGGGTCGCCCGAGCAGTACTTC. The encoded protein is CASSQFSAGSPEQYF. The full variable domain, rest sourced from reference TRBV14 and TRBJ2-7, is EAGVTQFPSHSVIEKGQTVTLRCDPISGHDNLYWYRRVMGKEIKFLLHFVKESKQDESGMPNNRFLAERTGGTYSTLKVQPAELEDSGVYFCASSQFSAGSPEQYFGPGTRLTVT.

The chain links TRBV7-2 to TRBJ2-7; possible D gene TRBD2, 6 bases. The germline gives CDR1 SGHTA, CDR2 FQGNSA. V was shortened by 5 bases and J by 3 bases, with 11 bases between the two germline ends. This CDR3 contains 13 residues. The CDR3 reads CASSVRSGYEQYF. In DNA, the CDR3 is TGTGCCAGCAGCGTACGTAGCGGCTACGAGCAGTACTTC.

V gene TRBV7-9 combines with J gene TRBJ1-1; D not resolved. V dropped 4 bases and J dropped 1 base, with 7 bases sitting between them. The CDR3 runs 13 residues. Germline values: CDR1 SEHNR, CDR2 FQNEAQ (reference sequence). CDR3 protein: CASSSQGNTEAFF. The CDR3 DNA follows: TGTGCCAGCAGCTCACAAGGGAACACTGAAGCTTTCTTT.

The rearrangement joins TRBV11-3 to TRBJ2-2; D not resolved. The CDR3 runs to 12 residues. The germline gives CDR1 SGHNT, CDR2 YENEEA. V lost 3 bases, J lost 9 bases, and 8 bases lay in between. CDR3 DNA sequence: TGTGCCAGCAGCTTTGGTGGGAGGGAGCTGTTTTTT. Translation gives CASSFGGRELFF.

J is TRBJ2-1 and V is TRBV29-1; no reliable D call. The CDR3 length is 11 residues. The V and J ends lost 1 base and 6 bases respectively, with 4 bases between them. Germline V gives CDR1 SQVTM, CDR2 ANQGSEA. CDR3 sequence (DNA): TGCAGCGTTGAAGTAATCAATGAGCAGTTCTTC. This sequence encodes CSVEVINEQFF.

The chain is built from TRBV14 and TRBJ2-5; 9 bases match TRBD2. Germline CDR1 is SGHDN and CDR2 is FVKESK. J gave up 2 bases and V 4 bases, and 17 bases lay outside the gene matches. CDR3 length: 19 amino acids. The CDR3 sequence is CASSRTGTSYLRGQETQYF. For the CDR3, the DNA is TGTGCCAGCAGCCGCACCGGGACTAGCTATCTACGGGGGCAAGAGACCCAGTACTTC.

This clone was counted once. J is TRBJ1-4 and V is TRBV29-1; no reliable D call. The CDR3 length is 13 residues. V lost 8 bases, J lost 4 bases, and 14 bases lay in between. Germline values: CDR1 SQVTM, CDR2 ANQGSEA. The CDR3 region is CSYRQRLNEKLFF. Written as DNA, the CDR3 is TGCAGCTACAGACAAAGGCTTAATGAAAAACTGTTTTTT.

The J gene is TRBJ2-5, the V gene TRBV5-6; D is unclear. V lost 0 bases to trimming and J lost 8 bases, with 17 bases between them. The CDR3 runs to 15 residues. The germline CDR1 and CDR2 sequences are SGHDT and YYEEEE. This CDR3 reads CASSLDIAFPSTQYF. CDR3 DNA: TGTGCCAGCAGCTTGGACATCGCGTTCCCCTCAACCCAGTACTTC.

In this sample, this clone turned up once. V is TRBV6-1 and J is TRBJ2-1; the match to TRBD2 covers 9 bases. This CDR3 is built from 13 residues. The J segment lost 8 bases and the V segment lost 6 bases, leaving 5 bases of the junction unmatched. Germline V lookup: CDR1 MNHNS, CDR2 SASEGT. The CDR3 loop is CASRDSGSYEQFF. The CDR3, as DNA: TGTGCCAGCAGGGATAGCGGGAGCTATGAGCAGTTCTTC.

The chain is built from TRBV4-1 and TRBJ2-1; D gene unclear. The germline gives CDR1 MGHRA, CDR2 YSYEKL. Trimming stripped 4 bases from V and 0 bases from J, with 13 bases between. The CDR3 extends over 16 amino acids. DNA for the CDR3: TGCGCCAGCAGCCTCAGGTACCCGAGCTCCTACAATGAGCAGTTCTTC. It translates to CASSLRYPSSYNEQFF.

The chain uses TRBV6-6 and TRBJ2-7; TRBD1 is a possible D gene (6 bases). Per germline, CDR1 MNHNY and CDR2 SVGAGI (reference sequence). The CDR3 is 12 residues long. V shed 5 bases and J shed 4 bases, with 9 bases lying between them. The CDR3 nucleotides are TGTGCCAGCAGTCAACAGGGTTACGAGCAGTACTTC. Translating gives CASSQQGYEQYF.

This clone is a singleton in its sample. The CDR3 loop is CASRKSSFRDGEQYF. The DNA of the CDR3 is TGCGCCAGCAGAAAGAGTAGCTTTCGTGATGGCGAGCAGTACTTC. V usage is TRBV4-1 and J usage is TRBJ2-5; D unclear. The assigned J gene may be wrong: the sequence end matches TRBJ2-7 better. CDR1 and CDR2 (germline): MGHRA, YSYEKL. The CDR3 contains 15 residues.

V is TRBV5-4 and J is TRBJ2-3, with a weak D call TRBD1 (5 bases). CDR3 length equals 15 residues. The germline V and J ends were trimmed by 0 bases and 8 bases, with 16 bases remaining between them. Germline CDR1 SGHNT, CDR2 YYREEE (reference sequence). Written as DNA, the CDR3 is TGTGCCAGCAGCTTGGGGTTGGGGCAGAAAGGTACGCAGTATTTT. This encodes CASSLGLGQKGTQYF.

The chain uses TRBV19 and TRBJ1-1, with D possibly being TRBD1 (6 bases). V was clipped by 4 bases and J by 1 base, with 7 bases between them. The CDR3 extends over 13 amino acids. Germline values: CDR1 LNHDA, CDR2 SQIVND (reference sequence). CDR3 loop: CASSKTGNTEAFF. Here the CDR3 DNA reads TGTGCCAGTAGTAAGACAGGGAACACTGAAGCTTTCTTT.

The rearrangement uses TRBV30 and TRBJ1-2; 7 bases fit TRBD1. After removal of 2 bases from V and 6 bases from J, the junction contained 9 bases not matched to a gene. The CDR3 has 14 residues. CDR1 and CDR2 (germline): GTSNPN, SVGIG (reference sequence). DNA for the CDR3: TGTGCCTGGAGTCCGCCCGGCAGGGGGAATGGCTACACCTTC. It specifies CAWSPPGRGNGYTF.